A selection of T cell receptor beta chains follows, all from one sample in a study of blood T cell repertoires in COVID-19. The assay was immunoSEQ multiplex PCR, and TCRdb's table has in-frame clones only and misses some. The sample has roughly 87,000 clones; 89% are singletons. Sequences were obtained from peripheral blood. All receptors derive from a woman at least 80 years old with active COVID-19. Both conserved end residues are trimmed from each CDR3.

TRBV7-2,ASSLGFGRGYEQF
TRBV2,ASSSLRAMNTEAF
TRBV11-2,ASSVSGTPDTQY
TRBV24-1,ATSDRQGGWY
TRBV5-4,ASSLGAGRHTGELF
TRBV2,ASRTTGSIDGYT
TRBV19,ASSGQSTDTQY
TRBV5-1,ASSLVGTGGYEQY
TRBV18,ASSRQVTGANVLT
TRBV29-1,SVEGLAVETQY
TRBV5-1,ASHGLAGSSTDTQY
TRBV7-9,ASSSGFNTEAF
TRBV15,ATSRLGQGYEKLF
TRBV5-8,ASSSKGANRDEQF
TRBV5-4,ASSLGGQGYGYT
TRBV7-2,ASSRDRVYEQY
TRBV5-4,ASSQDRRWGETQY
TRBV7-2,ASSPRGRGNQPQH
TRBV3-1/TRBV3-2,ASSTDRASPLH
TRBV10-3,AISDTSGQY
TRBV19,ASSVDSGSRSEKLF
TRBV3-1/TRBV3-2,ASSQAVPGELF
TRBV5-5,ASSLVVIPNEQF
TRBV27,ASSFPGLAEF
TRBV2,ASADRGLREKLF
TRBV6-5,ASSYSPTGNQPQH
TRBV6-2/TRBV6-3,ASSYSGGPGTQY
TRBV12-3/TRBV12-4,ASSLGQGLEQY
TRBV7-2,ASSLRWGRTSTDTQY
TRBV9,ASSPAPGRTDTQY
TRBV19,ASSKRHGTDTQY
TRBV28,ASSDGGGKNTEAF
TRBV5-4,ASSFATDRRKNTIY
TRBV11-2,ASSLGAGVLYEQF
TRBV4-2,ASSLPVSYDRSAGELF
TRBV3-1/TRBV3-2,ASSSTTSGRTDTQY
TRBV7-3,ASSLGAEETQY
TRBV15,ATSRVSGTYNEQF
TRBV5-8,ASSLGRGRGSYEQY
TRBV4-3,ASSQAPQGDNSPLH
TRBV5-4,ASSKERGTYEQY
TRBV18,ASSPRDSQQETQY
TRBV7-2,ASGEGAGLSYGYT
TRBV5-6,ASSSEDGWGPSPLH
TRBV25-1,ASSGPDAGGEKLF
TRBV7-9,ASSPKIKSSYEQY
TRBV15,ATSMTGFLGYEQY
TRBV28,ASKTQPGQGRRNEQF